This TCR beta chain comes out of a study of cytotoxic CD8 clonotypes in ibrutinib-treated CLL. Concerning this clone: As yet, its antigen is unknown.

Study-level results: The study found clonality rose at ibrutinib response, then fell toward baseline at progression. Once treatment began, public clonotypes, which were uncommon, contracted or stayed stable.

The method was immunoSEQ multiplex PCR; TCRdb's version includes in-frame clones alone and lacks a portion of them. Here the sample spans about 160,000 clones, under 90% being singletons. Roughly 1.9 micrograms of genomic DNA from cryopreserved PBMCs went into TCR beta libraries. The clonotype originates from a human donor with chronic lymphocytic leukemia. The material was PBMCs, obtained after 24 months of ibrutinib treatment.

DNA of the CDR3: TGTGCCAGCAGCCAAGACGGGAGATTAACAGATACGCAGTATTTT. Protein sequence: CASSQDGRLTDTQYF. J is TRBJ2-3 and V is TRBV4-2; possible D gene TRBD2, 6 bases. Trimming stripped 0 bases from V and 3 bases from J, with 10 bases between. The CDR3 sequence is 15 residues long. Germline V gene lookup returns CDR1 LGHNA and CDR2 YNFKEQ.